The clone carrying this T cell receptor (beta chain) occurred many times. Its specificity is not known. TCR beta CDR3 sequences were amplified from RNA transcripts. TCR CDR3 underwent first-round RT-PCR with the HTBI primer set. From the multiplex PCR reads, TCRdb called clonotypes with MiXCR, one entry per CDR3 protein. This table has around 580,000 distinct CDR3 sequences, roughly 46% appearing once. Trimming stripped 1 base from V and 1 base from J, with 10 bases between. Germline loops: CDR1 LNHDA, CDR2 SQIVND (reference sequence). This CDR3 region has 15 residues. Stable disease denoted Graves' hyperthyroidism without ophthalmopathy progression within 18 months. Hyperthyroidism, newly diagnosed and lasting under 2 months, affected patients aged 18 to 65. Diagnostic decisions used clinical symptoms, serum thyroxine and TRAb, thyroid ultrasound and orbital computed tomography. This specimen belongs to a study of T cells in Graves' hyperthyroidism and ophthalmopathy. Points from the study as a whole: The model forecast ophthalmopathy, anticipating it by a median roughly 6 months before onset.

This sequence originates from a woman aged 18-30 years with Graves' hyperthyroidism. The gene calls are TRBV19 and TRBJ1-1; the D is unclear. Specimen: peripheral blood or thyroid tissue (not recorded which). The CDR3, as DNA: TGTGCCAGTAGTATAGTTCGAAACCCGAACACTGAAGCTTTCTTT. Translating gives CASSIVRNPNTEAFF.